These 3 T cell receptor beta chains were sequenced from one sample in a study of vaccination and CD4 T cells after COVID-19. Sequenced with the Oncomine TCR Beta short-read assay was DNA taken from cultured CD4+ T cells. After culture, CD4+ T cells served as the source for genomic DNA extraction. One entry per CDR3 protein results from TCRdb running MiXCR on the PCR reads. The sample yields more than 10,000 distinct CDR3 sequences, roughly 30% seen once. These receptors have no known antigen. Treatment in this sample: roughly 10-day PBMC culture with coronavirus spike peptide pools or control peptides (ViraFEST assay). Investigators obtained the unexposed donor's CD4+ T cells before the COVID-19 pandemic (2011-2018). Specimen: CD4+ T cells from blood, cultured in vitro. These receptors all come from a human donor in good health.

The rearrangement joins TRBV5-1 to TRBJ2-7, with 9 bases lining up with TRBD1. This CDR3 contains 15 residues. V trimming: 3 bases; J trimming: 6 bases; junction bases outside the gene matches: 10. Germline V CDR1 and CDR2: SGHRS, YFSETQ. CDR3 nucleotides: TGCGCCAGCAGCTCCCTCGGGACAGGGCTGGGCGAGCAGTACTTC. Its translation: CASSSLGTGLGEQYF.

There are a few counts of this clonotype. The chain is built from TRBV29-1 and TRBJ1-5; no clear D gene. CDR1 SQVTM and CDR2 ANQGSEA come from the germline V gene. The CDR3 contains 11 residues. V was clipped by 2 bases and J by 12 bases, with 11 bases between them. The CDR3 spells CSVETAEVQHF. Here the CDR3 DNA reads TGCAGCGTTGAAACGGCGGAGGTCCAGCATTTT.

This sequence joins TRBV27 and TRBJ2-1; maybe TRBD1 (7 bases). Germline V gene lookup returns CDR1 MNHEY and CDR2 SMNVEV (reference sequence). Trimming removed 10 bases at V and 4 bases at J, with 17 bases between. This CDR3 contains 14 residues. CDR3 nucleotides: TGTGCCACCGCCCGACAGGGAGGTTACAATGAGCAGTTCTTC. It codes for CATARQGGYNEQFF.